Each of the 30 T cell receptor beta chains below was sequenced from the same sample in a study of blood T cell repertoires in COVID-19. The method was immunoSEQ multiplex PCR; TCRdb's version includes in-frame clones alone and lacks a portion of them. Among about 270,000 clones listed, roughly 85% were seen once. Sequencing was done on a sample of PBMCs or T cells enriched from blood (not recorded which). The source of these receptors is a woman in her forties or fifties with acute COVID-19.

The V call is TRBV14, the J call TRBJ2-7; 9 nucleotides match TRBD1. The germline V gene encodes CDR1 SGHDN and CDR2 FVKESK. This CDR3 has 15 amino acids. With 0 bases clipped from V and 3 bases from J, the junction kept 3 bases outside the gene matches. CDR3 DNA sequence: TGTGCCAGCAGCCAAGATGGGACAGGGTTCTACGAGCAGTACTTC. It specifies CASSQDGTGFYEQYF.

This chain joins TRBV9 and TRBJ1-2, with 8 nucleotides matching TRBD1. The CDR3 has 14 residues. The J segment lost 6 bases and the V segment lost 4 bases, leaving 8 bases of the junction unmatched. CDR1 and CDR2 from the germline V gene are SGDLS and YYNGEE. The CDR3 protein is CASSRADREDGYTF. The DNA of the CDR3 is TGTGCCAGCAGCCGAGCGGACAGGGAAGATGGCTACACCTTC. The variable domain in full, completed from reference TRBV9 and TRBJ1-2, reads DSGVTQTPKHLITATGQRVTLRCSPRSGDLSVYWYQQSLDQGLQFLIQYYNGEERAKGNILERFSAQQFPDLHSELNLSSLELGDSALYFCASSRADREDGYTFGSGTRLTVV.

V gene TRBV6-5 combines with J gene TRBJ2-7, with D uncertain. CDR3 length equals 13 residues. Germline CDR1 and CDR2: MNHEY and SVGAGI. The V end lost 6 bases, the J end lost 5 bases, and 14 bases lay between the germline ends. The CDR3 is CASSWSTANEQYF. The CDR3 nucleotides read TGTGCCAGCAGCTGGAGTACGGCTAACGAGCAGTACTTC.

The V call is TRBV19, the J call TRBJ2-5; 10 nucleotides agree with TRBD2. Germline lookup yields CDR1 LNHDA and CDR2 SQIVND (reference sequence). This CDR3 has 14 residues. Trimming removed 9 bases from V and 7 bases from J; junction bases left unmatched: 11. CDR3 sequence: CASTSGVGTGTQYF. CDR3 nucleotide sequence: TGTGCCAGCACTAGCGGGGTAGGCACAGGGACCCAGTACTTC.

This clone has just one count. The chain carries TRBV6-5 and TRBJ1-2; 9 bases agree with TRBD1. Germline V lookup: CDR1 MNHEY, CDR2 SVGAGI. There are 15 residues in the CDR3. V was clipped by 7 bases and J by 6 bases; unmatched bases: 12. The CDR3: CASTYRRQGDNGYTF. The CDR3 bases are TGTGCCAGCACATACCGCCGACAGGGGGACAATGGCTACACCTTC.

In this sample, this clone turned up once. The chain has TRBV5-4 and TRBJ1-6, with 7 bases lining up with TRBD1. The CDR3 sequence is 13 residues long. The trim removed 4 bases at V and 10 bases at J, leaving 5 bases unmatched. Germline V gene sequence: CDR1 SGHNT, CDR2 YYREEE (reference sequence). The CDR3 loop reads CASSINRGSPLHF. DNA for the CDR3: TGTGCCAGCAGCATAAACAGGGGATCACCCCTCCACTTT.

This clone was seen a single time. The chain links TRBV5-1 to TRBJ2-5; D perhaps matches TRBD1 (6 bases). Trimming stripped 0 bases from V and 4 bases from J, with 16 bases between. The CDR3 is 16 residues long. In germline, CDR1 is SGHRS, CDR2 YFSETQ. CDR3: CASSLGQAILGETQYF. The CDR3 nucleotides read TGCGCCAGCAGCTTGGGACAGGCAATTCTGGGAGAGACCCAGTACTTC.

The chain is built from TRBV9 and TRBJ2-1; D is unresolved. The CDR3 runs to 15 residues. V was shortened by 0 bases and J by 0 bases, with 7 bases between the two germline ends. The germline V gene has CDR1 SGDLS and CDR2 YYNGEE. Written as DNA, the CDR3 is TGTGCCAGCAGCGTAGAATCATCCTCCTACAATGAGCAGTTCTTC. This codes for CASSVESSSYNEQFF.

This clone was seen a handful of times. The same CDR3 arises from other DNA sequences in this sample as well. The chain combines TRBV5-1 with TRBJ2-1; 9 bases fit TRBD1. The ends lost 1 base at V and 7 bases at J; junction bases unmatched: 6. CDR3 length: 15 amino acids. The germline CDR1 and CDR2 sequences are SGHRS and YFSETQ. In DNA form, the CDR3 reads TGCGCCAGCAGCTTGACAGGGGGCGCGGGGAATGAGCAGTTCTTC. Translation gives CASSLTGGAGNEQFF.

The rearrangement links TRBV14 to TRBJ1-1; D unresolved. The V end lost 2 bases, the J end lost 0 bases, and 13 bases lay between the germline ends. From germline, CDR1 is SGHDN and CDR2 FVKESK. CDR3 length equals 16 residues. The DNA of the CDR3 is TGTGCCAGCAGCCAATTTGTGGGTGCGGTGAACACTGAAGCTTTCTTT. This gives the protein CASSQFVGAVNTEAFF.

The CDR3 here is CASSKRGGPGDTQYF. CDR3 bases: TGTGCCAGCAGCAAACGGGGGGGCCCAGGCGATACGCAGTATTTT. V and J are TRBV21-1 and TRBJ2-3; the listed D gene, TRBD2, was not tested against the DNA. TRBV21-1 counts as a pseudogene. The CDR3 has 15 amino acids.

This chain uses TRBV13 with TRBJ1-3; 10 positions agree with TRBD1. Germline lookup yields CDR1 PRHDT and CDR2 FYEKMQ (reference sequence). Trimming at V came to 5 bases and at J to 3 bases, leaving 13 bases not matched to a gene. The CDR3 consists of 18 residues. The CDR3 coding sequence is TGTGCCAGCAGCGAGACAACGATGACAGGGGGCTTTGGAAACACCATATATTTT. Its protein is CASSETTMTGGFGNTIYF.

CDR3 amino acids: CASSPGTGDSPLHF. CDR3 DNA: TGTGCCAGCTCACCAGGGACAGGGGATTCACCCCTCCACTTT. J is TRBJ1-6 and V is TRBV18; 10 bases are shared with TRBD1. After removal of 2 bases from V and 8 bases from J, the junction contained 0 bases not matched to a gene. Germline CDR1 and CDR2: KGHSH and LQKENI. This CDR3 comprises 14 residues. Combining the CDR3 with reference TRBV18 and TRBJ1-6 gives the whole variable domain NAGVMQNPRHLVRRRGQEARLRCSPMKGHSHVYWYRQLPEEGLKFMVYLQKENIIDESGMPKERFSAEFPKEGPSILRIQQVVRGDSAAYFCASSPGTGDSPLHFGNGTRLTVT.

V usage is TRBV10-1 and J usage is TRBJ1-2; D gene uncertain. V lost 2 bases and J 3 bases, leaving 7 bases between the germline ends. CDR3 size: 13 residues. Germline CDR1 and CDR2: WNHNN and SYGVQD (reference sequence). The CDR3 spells CASSENQDYGYTF. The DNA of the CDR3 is TGCGCCAGCAGTGAGAACCAGGACTATGGCTACACCTTC.

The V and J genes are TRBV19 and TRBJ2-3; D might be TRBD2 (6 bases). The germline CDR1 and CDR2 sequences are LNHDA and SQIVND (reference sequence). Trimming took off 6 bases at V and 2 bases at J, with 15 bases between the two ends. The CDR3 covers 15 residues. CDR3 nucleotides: TGTGCCAGTAGGGGGGGACTGACCCTCACAGATACGCAGTATTTT. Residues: CASRGGLTLTDTQYF.

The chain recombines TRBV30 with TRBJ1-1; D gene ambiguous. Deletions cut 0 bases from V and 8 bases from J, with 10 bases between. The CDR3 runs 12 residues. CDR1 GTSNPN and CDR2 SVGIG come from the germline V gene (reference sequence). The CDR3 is CAWSVRMEEAFF. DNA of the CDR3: TGTGCCTGGAGTGTACGAATGGAGGAAGCTTTCTTT.

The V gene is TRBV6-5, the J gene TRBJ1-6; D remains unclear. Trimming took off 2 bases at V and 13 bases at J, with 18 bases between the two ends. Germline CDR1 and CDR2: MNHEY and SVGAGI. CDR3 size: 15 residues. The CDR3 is CASSYQPRHLDPLHF. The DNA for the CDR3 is TGTGCCAGCAGTTACCAGCCGAGGCACCTTGACCCCCTCCACTTT.

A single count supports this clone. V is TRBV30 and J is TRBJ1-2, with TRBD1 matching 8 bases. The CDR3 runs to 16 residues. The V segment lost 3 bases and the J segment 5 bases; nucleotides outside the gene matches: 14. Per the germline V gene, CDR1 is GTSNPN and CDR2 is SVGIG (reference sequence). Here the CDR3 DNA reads TGTGCCTGGAGGGGCCCCGCAGGGGGCCTTTTTTATGGCTACACCTTC. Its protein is CAWRGPAGGLFYGYTF. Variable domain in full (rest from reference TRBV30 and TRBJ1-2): SQTIHQWPATLVQPVGSPLSLECTVEGTSNPNLYWYRQAAGRGLQLLFYSVGIGQISSEVPQNLSASRPQDRQFILSSKKLLLSDSGFYLCAWRGPAGGLFYGYTFGSGTRLTVV.

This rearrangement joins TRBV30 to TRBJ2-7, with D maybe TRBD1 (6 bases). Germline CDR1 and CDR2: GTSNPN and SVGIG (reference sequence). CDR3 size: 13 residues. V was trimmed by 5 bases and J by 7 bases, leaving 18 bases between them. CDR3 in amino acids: CAWGINRAGEQYF. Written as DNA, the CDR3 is TGTGCCTGGGGAATTAACAGGGCCGGGGAGCAGTACTTC.

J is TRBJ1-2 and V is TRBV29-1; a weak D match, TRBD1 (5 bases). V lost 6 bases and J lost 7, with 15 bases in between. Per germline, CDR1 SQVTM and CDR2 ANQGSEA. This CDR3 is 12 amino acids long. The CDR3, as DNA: TGCAGCGTGGTGACAGCATTATTTGGCTACACCTTC. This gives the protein CSVVTALFGYTF.

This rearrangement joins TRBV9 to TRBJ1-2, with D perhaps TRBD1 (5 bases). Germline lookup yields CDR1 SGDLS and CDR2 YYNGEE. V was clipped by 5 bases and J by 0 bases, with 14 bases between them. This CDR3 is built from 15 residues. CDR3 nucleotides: TGTGCCAGCAGTCCGGGGGGAACCTCTAACTATGGCTACACCTTC. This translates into CASSPGGTSNYGYTF.

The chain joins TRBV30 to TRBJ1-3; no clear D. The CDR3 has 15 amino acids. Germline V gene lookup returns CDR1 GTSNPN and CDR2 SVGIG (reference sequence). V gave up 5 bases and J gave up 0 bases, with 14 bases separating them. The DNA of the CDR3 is TGTGCCTGGTCGCACCGGGAGAGCTCTGGAAACACCATATATTTT. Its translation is CAWSHRESSGNTIYF. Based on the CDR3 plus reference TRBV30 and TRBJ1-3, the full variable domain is SQTIHQWPATLVQPVGSPLSLECTVEGTSNPNLYWYRQAAGRGLQLLFYSVGIGQISSEVPQNLSASRPQDRQFILSSKKLLLSDSGFYLCAWSHRESSGNTIYFGEGSWLTVV.

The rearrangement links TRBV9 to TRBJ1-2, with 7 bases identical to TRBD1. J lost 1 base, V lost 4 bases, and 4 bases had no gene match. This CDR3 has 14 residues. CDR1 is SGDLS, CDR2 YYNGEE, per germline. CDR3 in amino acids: CASSPRQGNYGYTF. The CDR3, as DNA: TGTGCCAGCAGCCCTCGACAGGGTAACTATGGCTACACCTTC.

DNA for the CDR3: TGTGCCACCACGGGACAGTCGAACACTGAAGCTTTCTTT. As protein: CATTGQSNTEAFF. This rearrangement joins TRBV10-3 to TRBJ1-1; 7 bases align to TRBD1. There are 13 residues in the CDR3. The trim removed 10 bases at V and 1 base at J, leaving 6 bases unmatched. Germline assignment: CDR1 ENHRY and CDR2 SYGVKD.

Here the CDR3 reads CASSSQVGGDEQYF. The CDR3, as DNA: TGTGCCAGCAGCTCCCAGGTGGGAGGGGACGAGCAGTACTTC. The J gene is TRBJ2-7, the V gene TRBV7-2; TRBD2 aligns across 7 bases. The CDR3 totals 14 residues. CDR1 SGHTA and CDR2 FQGNSA come from the germline V gene. V was clipped by 4 bases and J by 5 bases; unmatched bases: 8.

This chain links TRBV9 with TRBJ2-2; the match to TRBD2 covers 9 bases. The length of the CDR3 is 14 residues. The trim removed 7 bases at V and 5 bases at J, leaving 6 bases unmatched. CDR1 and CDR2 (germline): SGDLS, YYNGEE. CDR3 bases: TGTGCCAGCCGAGCGGGGGGTGAAACCGGGGAGCTGTTTTTT. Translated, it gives CASRAGGETGELFF.

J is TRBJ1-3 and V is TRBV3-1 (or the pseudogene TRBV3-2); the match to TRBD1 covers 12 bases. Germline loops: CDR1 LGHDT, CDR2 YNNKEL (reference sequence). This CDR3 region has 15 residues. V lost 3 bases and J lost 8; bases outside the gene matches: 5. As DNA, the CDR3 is TGTGCCAGCAGCCAGGGACAGGGGGCCGGGGACACCATATATTTT. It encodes CASSQGQGAGDTIYF.

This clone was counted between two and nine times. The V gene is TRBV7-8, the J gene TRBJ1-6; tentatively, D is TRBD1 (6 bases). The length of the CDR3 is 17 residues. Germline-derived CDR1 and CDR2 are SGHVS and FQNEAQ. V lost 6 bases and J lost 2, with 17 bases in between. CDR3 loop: CASSGISQGTYNSPLHF. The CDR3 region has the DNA TGTGCCAGCAGTGGGATCTCTCAGGGGACCTATAATTCACCCCTCCACTTT.

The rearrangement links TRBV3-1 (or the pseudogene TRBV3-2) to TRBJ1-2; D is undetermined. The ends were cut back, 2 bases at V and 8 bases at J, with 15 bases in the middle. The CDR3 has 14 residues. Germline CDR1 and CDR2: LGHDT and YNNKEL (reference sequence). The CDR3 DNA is TGTGCCAGCAGCCAAAGGGAGGGCTCTAGGGGCTACACCTTC. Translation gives CASSQREGSRGYTF.

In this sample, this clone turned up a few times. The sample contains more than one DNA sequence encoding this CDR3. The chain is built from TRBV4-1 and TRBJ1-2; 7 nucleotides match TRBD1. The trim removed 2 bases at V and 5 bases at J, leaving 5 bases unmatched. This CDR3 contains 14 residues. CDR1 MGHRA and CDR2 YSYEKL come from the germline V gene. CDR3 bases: TGCGCCAGCAGCCAACCGGGACAGTATTATGGCTACACCTTC. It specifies CASSQPGQYYGYTF.